This T cell receptor (beta chain) derives from a study of shared clonotypes between healthy human individuals. The germline gives CDR1 SGHDN, CDR2 FVKESK. The CDR3 length is 15 residues. V was trimmed by 5 bases and J by 0 bases, leaving 13 bases between them. Over several immunoSEQ plates, each subset's genomic DNA was distributed in even portions. TCRdb's copy holds only in-frame clones and misses some; the assay was immunoSEQ multiplex PCR. The repertoire holds 110,000 or so clones, with about 62% as singletons. V and J are TRBV14 and TRBJ1-1; D perhaps matches TRBD1 (5 bases). Sequenced sample: memory CD8+ T cells sorted from blood. Described subset: CD45RO+ cells pooled with CCR7-negative TemRA cells. The TCR sequence derives from a woman aged 25 to 39 in good health. CDR3 DNA: TGTGCCAGCAGCAACTTGGGACCGCTGAACACTGAAGCTTTCTTT. It translates to CASSNLGPLNTEAFF.